The source of this TCR beta chain is a study of T cell responses to AZD1222 COVID-19 vaccine. Study as a whole: Both about-4-week and about-12-week second-dose recipients were combined. Regarding the study as a whole: Repertoire sampling happened only post peak T cell response. Recipients of AZD1222 seropositive at baseline numbered only six or seven. The study found vaccine-associated CD4 TCRs spanning spike, dominant at 160-218 and 743-854.

Measured with immunoSEQ multiplex PCR; TCRdb has only the in-frame clones, and not every one. The sample includes about 130,000 clones, about nine tenths of them seen just once. To note about this clone: The target antigen is unknown.

Germline V CDR1 and CDR2: LGHNA, YSLEER. The CDR3 sequence is 15 residues long. Trimming stripped 1 base from V and 7 bases from J, with 13 bases between. V gene TRBV4-3 combines with J gene TRBJ2-2, with a weak D call TRBD2 (6 bases). This specimen was peripheral blood, taken on day 0 of AZD1222 vaccination. The receptor comes from an adult in good health. The DNA for the CDR3 is TGCGCCAGCAGCCAAGTAGTTGGGGGGAGCGGGGAGCTGTTTTTT. Translation: CASSQVVGGSGELFF.